This entry concerns a single TCR beta chain. The antigen is unknown. This record comes from a study of shared clonotypes between healthy human individuals. Study observations and caveats: Naive subsets tended to show greater estimated richness than memory subsets.

This table comes from immunoSEQ multiplex PCR, and its TCRdb copy is limited to in-frame clones, with some not included. Of more than 2 million clones detected, approximately 96% appear once; the ten largest clones hold 0.1% to 0.15%. The source is a young man in good health. Sequenced sample: naive CD4+ T cells sorted from blood. Subset meaning: CD45RA+ positively selected.

CDR3 amino acids: CASSLRQGAWGNEKLFF. The DNA of the CDR3 is TGCGCCAGCTCCTTGAGACAGGGGGCATGGGGTAATGAAAAACTGTTTTTT. The rearrangement links TRBV5-1 to TRBJ1-4, with 10 bases aligning to TRBD1. The ends lost 7 bases at V and 4 bases at J; junction bases unmatched: 13. Per the germline V gene, CDR1 is SGHRS and CDR2 is YFSETQ. This CDR3 is 17 amino acids long. Complete variable domain (other parts from reference TRBV5-1 and TRBJ1-4): KAGVTQTPRYLIKTRGQQVTLSCSPISGHRSVSWYQQTPGQGLQFLFEYFSETQRNKGNFPGRFSGRQFSNSRSEMNVSTLELGDSALYLCASSLRQGAWGNEKLFFGSGTQLSVL.